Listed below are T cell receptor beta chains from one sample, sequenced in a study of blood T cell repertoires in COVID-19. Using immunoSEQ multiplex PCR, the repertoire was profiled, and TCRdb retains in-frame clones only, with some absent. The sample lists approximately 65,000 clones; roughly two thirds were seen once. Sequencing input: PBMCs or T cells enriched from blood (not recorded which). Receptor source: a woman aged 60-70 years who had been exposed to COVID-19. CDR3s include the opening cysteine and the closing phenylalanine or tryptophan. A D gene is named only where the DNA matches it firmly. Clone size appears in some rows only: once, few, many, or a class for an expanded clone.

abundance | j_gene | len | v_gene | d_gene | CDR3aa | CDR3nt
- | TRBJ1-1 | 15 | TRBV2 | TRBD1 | CASSKQGAETNEAFF | TGTGCCAGCAGTAAACAGGGGGCGGAAACGAATGAAGCTTTCTTT
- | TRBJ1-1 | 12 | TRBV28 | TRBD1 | CASGTGSTEAFF | TGTGCCAGCGGGACAGGGTCCACTGAAGCTTTCTTT
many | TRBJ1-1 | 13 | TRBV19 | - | CASSQRDGTEAFF | TGTGCCAGTAGTCAGAGGGATGGCACTGAAGCTTTCTTT
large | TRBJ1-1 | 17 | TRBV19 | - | CASSIDGSQDGHTEAFF | TGTGCCAGTAGTATAGATGGCTCCCAGGATGGGCACACTGAAGCTTTCTTT
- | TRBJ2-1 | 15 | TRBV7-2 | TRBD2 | CASSWTSGGAYEQFF | TGTGCCAGCAGCTGGACTAGCGGGGGGGCATATGAGCAGTTCTTC
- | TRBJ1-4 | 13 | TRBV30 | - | CAWSVRQHEKLFF | TGTGCCTGGAGTGTAAGACAGCACGAAAAACTGTTTTTT
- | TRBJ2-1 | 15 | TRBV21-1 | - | CASSSQDYEGNEQFF | TGTGCCAGCAGCTCCCAGGACTATGAGGGCAATGAGCAGTTCTTC
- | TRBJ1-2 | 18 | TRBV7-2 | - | CASSLYTGSLGLNYGYTF | TGTGCCAGCAGCTTATACACAGGAAGCTTAGGTTTAAACTATGGCTACACCTTC
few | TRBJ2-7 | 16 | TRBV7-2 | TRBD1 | CASSFQTGQGSYEQYF | TGTGCCAGCAGCTTTCAGACGGGACAGGGATCCTACGAGCAGTACTTC
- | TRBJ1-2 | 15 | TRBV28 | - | CASSLSEAHFYGYTF | TGTGCCAGCAGTTTATCCGAGGCCCACTTTTATGGCTACACCTTC
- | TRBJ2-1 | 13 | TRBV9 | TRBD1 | CASSPQGVREQFF | TGTGCCAGCAGCCCCCAGGGGGTTCGCGAGCAGTTCTTC
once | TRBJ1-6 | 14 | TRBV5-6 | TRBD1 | CASSSTGAHSPLHF | TGTGCCAGCAGCTCGACAGGGGCCCATTCACCCCTCCACTTT
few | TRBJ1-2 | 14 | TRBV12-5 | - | CASGSPGTNYGYTF | TGTGCTAGTGGCTCTCCCGGGACTAACTATGGCTACACCTTC
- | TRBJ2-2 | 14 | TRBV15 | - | CATSLGTAGRELFF | TGTGCCACCAGCTTGGGGACAGCGGGTAGGGAGCTGTTTTTT
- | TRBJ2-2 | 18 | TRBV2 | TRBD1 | CASSEEGMRTGNTGELFF | TGTGCCAGCAGTGAAGAGGGGATGAGGACAGGGAACACCGGGGAGCTGTTTTTT
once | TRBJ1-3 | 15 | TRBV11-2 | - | CASSLASRGGNTIYF | TGTGCCAGCAGCTTAGCGTCGCGGGGTGGAAACACCATATATTTT
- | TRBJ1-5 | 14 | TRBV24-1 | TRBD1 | CATSDWDRDQPQHF | TGTGCCACCAGTGACTGGGACAGGGATCAGCCCCAGCATTTT
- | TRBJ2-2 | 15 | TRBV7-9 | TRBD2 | CASRPGLAGGGELFF | TGTGCCAGCAGGCCGGGACTAGCGGGAGGCGGGGAGCTGTTTTTT
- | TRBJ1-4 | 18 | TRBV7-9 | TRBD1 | CASSLGTGEATRGEKLFF | TGTGCCAGCAGCCTCGGGACAGGGGAAGCAACTCGGGGTGAAAAACTGTTTTTT
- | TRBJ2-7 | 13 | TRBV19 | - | CASSPDLYYEQYF | TGTGCCAGTAGTCCGGACTTGTACTACGAGCAGTACTTC